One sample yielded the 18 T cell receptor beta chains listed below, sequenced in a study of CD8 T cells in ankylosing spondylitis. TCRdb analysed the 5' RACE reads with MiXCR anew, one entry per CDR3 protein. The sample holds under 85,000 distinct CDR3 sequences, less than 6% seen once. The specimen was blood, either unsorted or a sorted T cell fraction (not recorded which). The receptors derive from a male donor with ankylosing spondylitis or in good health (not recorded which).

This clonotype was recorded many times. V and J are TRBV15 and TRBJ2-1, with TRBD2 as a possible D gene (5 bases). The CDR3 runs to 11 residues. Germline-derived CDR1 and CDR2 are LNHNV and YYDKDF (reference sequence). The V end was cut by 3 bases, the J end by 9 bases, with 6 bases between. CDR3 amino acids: CATSRRVEQFF. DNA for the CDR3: TGTGCCACCAGCAGGCGGGTTGAGCAGTTCTTC.

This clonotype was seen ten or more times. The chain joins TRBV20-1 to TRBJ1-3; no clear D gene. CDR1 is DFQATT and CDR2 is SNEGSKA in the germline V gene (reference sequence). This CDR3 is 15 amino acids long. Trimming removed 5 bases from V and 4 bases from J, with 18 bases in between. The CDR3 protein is CSAYTPDFRGNTIYF. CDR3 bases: TGCAGTGCTTATACACCGGACTTTCGAGGAAACACCATATATTTT.

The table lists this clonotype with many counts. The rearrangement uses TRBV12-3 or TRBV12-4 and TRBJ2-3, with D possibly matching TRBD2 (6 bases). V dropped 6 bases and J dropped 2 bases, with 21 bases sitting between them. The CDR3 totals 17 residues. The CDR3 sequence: CASRTSGLGPPTDTQYF. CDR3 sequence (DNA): TGTGCCAGCAGAACGTCGGGACTCGGGCCCCCCACAGATACGCAGTATTTT.

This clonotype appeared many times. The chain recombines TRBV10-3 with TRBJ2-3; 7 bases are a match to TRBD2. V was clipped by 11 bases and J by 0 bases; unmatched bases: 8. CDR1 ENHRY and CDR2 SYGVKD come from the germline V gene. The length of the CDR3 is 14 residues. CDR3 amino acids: CALGEGLSTDTQYF. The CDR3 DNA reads TGTGCCCTCGGGGAGGGGCTAAGCACAGATACGCAGTATTTT.

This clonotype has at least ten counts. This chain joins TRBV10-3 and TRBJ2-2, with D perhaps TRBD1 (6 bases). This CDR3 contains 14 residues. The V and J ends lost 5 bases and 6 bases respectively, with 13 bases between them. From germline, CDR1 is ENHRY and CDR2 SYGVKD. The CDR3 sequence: CAISTGTLSGELFF. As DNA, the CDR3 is TGTGCCATCAGTACCGGGACACTCTCCGGGGAGCTGTTTTTT.

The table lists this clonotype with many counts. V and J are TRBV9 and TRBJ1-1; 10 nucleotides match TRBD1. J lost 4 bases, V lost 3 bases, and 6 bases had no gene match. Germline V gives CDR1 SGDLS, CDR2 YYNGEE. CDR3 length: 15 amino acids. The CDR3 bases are TGTGCCAGCAGCGGTACGGGACAGGGGTCCACTGAAGCTTTCTTT. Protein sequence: CASSGTGQGSTEAFF.

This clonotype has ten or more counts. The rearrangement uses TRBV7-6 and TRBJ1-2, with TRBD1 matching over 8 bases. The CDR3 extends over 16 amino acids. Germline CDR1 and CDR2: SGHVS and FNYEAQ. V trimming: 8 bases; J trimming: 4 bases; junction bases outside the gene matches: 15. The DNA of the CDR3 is TGTGCCAGCGCCTACGGGACAGGCGATTTGGGCTATGGCTACACCTTC. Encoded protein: CASAYGTGDLGYGYTF.

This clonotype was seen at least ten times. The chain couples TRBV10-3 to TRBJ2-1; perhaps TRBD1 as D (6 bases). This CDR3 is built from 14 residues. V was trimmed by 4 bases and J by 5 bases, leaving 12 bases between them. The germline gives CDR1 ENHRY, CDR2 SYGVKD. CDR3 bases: TGTGCCATCAGTGCTAAGGACAGTGACAATGAGCAGTTCTTC. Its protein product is CAISAKDSDNEQFF.

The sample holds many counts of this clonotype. CDR3 sequence: CASSLDLTYEQYF. For the CDR3, the DNA is TGCGCCAGCAGCTTGGACTTGACCTACGAGCAGTACTTC. The V call is TRBV5-1, the J call TRBJ2-7; D uncertain. The germline V gene has CDR1 SGHRS and CDR2 YFSETQ. V lost 0 bases and J lost 2, with 6 bases in between. This CDR3 spans 13 amino acids.

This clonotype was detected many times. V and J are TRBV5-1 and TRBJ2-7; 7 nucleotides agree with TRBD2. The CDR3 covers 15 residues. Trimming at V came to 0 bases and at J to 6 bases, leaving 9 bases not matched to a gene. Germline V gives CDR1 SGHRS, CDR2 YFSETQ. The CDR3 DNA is TGCGCCAGCAGCTTGGCCCGGGGGGAAGTGTCCGAGCAGTACTTC. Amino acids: CASSLARGEVSEQYF.

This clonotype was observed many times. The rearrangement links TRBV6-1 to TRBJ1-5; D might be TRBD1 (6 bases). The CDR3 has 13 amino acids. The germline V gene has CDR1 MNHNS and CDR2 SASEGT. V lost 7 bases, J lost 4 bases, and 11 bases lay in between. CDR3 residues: CASTSDRNQPQHF. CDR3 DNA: TGTGCCAGCACCTCAGACAGGAATCAGCCCCAGCATTTT.

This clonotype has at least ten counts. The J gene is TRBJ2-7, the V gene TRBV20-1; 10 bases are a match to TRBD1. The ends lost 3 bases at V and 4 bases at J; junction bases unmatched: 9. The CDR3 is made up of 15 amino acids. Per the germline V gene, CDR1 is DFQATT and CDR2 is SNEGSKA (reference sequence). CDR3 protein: CSASPGQGNGYEQYF. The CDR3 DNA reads TGCAGTGCTAGCCCGGGACAGGGGAACGGGTACGAGCAGTACTTC.

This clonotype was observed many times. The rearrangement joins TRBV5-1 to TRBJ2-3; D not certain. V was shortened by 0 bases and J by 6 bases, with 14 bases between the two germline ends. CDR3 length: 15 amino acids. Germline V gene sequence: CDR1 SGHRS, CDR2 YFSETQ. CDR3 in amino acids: CASSLDGEQRDTQYF. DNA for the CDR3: TGCGCCAGCAGCTTGGATGGAGAACAGCGTGATACGCAGTATTTT.

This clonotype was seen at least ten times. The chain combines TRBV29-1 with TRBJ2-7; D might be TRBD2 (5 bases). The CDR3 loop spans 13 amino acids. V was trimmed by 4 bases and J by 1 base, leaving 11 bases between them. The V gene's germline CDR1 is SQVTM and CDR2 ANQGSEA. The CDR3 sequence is CSVVYPGSYEQYF. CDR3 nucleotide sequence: TGCAGCGTTGTCTATCCGGGGTCCTACGAGCAGTACTTC.

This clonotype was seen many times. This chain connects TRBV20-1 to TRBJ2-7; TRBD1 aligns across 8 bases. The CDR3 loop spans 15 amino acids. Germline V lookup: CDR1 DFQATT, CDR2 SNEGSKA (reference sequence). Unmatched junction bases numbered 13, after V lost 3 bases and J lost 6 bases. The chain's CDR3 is CSARSVGQGLGEQYF. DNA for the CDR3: TGCAGTGCTAGGTCGGTTGGACAGGGATTAGGCGAGCAGTACTTC.

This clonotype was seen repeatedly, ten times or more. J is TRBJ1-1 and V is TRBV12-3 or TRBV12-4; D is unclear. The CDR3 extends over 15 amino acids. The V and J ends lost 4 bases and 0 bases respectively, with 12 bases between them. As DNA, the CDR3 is TGTGCCAGCAGTTCCCACTTCGGGTTGAACACTGAAGCTTTCTTT. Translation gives CASSSHFGLNTEAFF.

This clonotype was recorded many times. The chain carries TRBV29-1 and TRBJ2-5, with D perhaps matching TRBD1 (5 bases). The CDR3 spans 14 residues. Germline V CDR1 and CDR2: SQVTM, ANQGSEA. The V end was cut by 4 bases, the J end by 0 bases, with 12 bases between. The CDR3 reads CSVVRQDNQETQYF. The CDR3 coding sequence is TGCAGCGTTGTTCGCCAGGACAACCAAGAGACCCAGTACTTC.

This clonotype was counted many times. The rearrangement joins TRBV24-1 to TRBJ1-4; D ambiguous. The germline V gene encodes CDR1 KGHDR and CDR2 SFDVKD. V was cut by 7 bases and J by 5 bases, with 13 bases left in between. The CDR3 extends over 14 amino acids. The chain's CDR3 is CATSPAGGNEKLFF. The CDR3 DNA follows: TGTGCCACCAGCCCCGCGGGAGGAAATGAAAAACTGTTTTTT.